Below are 6 T cell receptor beta chains sequenced from a single sample in a study of blood T cell repertoires in COVID-19. Clones were sequenced by immunoSEQ multiplex PCR, and TCRdb holds only the in-frame ones, with some missing. This table has around 260,000 clones, 86% appearing once. Sequencing input: peripheral blood. These receptors came from a woman in her 30s with active or convalescent COVID-19.

J is TRBJ2-4 and V is TRBV19, with TRBD1 matching over 9 bases. J gave up 6 bases and V 2 bases, and 5 bases lay outside the gene matches. CDR3 size: 15 residues. Germline V lookup: CDR1 LNHDA, CDR2 SQIVND (reference sequence). CDR3 amino acids: CASSIQQGAINIQYF. In nucleotides, the CDR3 is TGTGCCAGTAGTATACAACAGGGGGCGATAAACATTCAGTACTTC.

The V gene is TRBV29-1, the J gene TRBJ2-7, with 9 bases that match TRBD2. With 6 bases clipped from V and 7 bases from J, the junction kept 10 bases outside the gene matches. The CDR3 runs 13 residues. Germline CDR1 is SQVTM and CDR2 is ANQGSEA. In nucleotides, the CDR3 is TGCAGCGTACGCGGGGGGGCTTGGGGAGAGCAGTACTTC. Amino acid sequence: CSVRGGAWGEQYF.

The gene calls are TRBV9 and TRBJ2-6; TRBD1 is a possible D gene (6 bases). The CDR3 is 14 residues long. V was clipped by 1 base and J by 9 bases, with 11 bases between them. Germline V gives CDR1 SGDLS, CDR2 YYNGEE. CDR3 protein: CASSVPGEGNVLTF. For the CDR3, the DNA is TGTGCCAGCAGCGTACCAGGGGAAGGCAACGTCCTGACTTTC.

This rearrangement joins TRBV10-3 to TRBJ1-2, with TRBD1 as a possible D gene (6 bases). The germline V gene has CDR1 ENHRY and CDR2 SYGVKD. This CDR3 comprises 14 residues. With 10 bases removed from V and 3 bases from J, the gap between germline ends came to 18 bases. The CDR3 sequence is CATARGGADYGYTF. The CDR3 nucleotides are TGTGCCACCGCAAGGGGGGGCGCTGACTATGGCTACACCTTC.

The chain couples TRBV4-2 to TRBJ2-1; 10 bases are shared with TRBD2. CDR1 is LGHNA, CDR2 YNFKEQ, per germline. J lost 9 bases, V lost 5 bases, and 10 bases had no gene match. This CDR3 has 15 residues. The CDR3 protein is CASSYGTSDTGEQFF. For the CDR3, the DNA is TGTGCCAGCAGCTACGGGACTAGCGACACTGGTGAGCAGTTCTTC.

On this clone: The same CDR3 arises from other DNA sequences in this sample as well. The chain links TRBV5-4 to TRBJ2-3; weak D call: TRBD1 (6 bases). The CDR3 spans 15 residues. Germline V gene lookup returns CDR1 SGHNT and CDR2 YYREEE (reference sequence). The V gene lost 2 bases and the J gene lost 0 bases, with 10 bases spanning the gap. CDR3 bases: TGTGCCAGCAGCTTAGGGGGTTCTAGCACAGATACGCAGTATTTT. It codes for CASSLGGSSTDTQYF.